These 10 T cell receptor beta chains came from one sample sequenced in a study of beta chain features in type 1 diabetes. General study findings and limits: Shorter TCRB CDR3s, moderately but significantly so, were found in Type 1 diabetes patients in all four CD4+ subsets.

Of the isolated RNA, all was reverse transcribed, and so the sequenced material was expressed TCRB transcripts. Using immunoSEQ multiplex PCR, the repertoire was profiled, and TCRdb retains in-frame clones only, with some absent. Of about 390,000 clones listed, 8.5% to 10% were seen once; the top ten hold about 0.64%. These receptors are not linked to any known antigen. The sample comprised central memory CD4+ T cells from blood. These receptors were obtained from a man younger than 40 with type 1 diabetes.

This clone was seen many times. This chain connects TRBV11-2 to TRBJ2-2, with D perhaps TRBD1 (6 bases). The V end was cut by 4 bases, the J end by 4 bases, with 13 bases between. The CDR3 totals 15 residues. The V gene's germline CDR1 is SGHAT and CDR2 FQNNGV. The CDR3 spells CASSSQQGATGELFF. The CDR3 region has the DNA TGTGCCAGCAGCTCGCAACAGGGCGCCACCGGGGAGCTGTTTTTT.

The chain combines TRBV6-5 with TRBJ1-3; 9 bases match TRBD1. V lost 4 bases to trimming and J lost 4 bases; unmatched junction nucleotides: 8. CDR3 length: 16 amino acids. Per germline, CDR1 MNHEY and CDR2 SVGAGI. This chain's CDR3 is CASSSSWTGVGNTIYF. The DNA for the CDR3 is TGTGCCAGCAGTTCTTCATGGACAGGGGTAGGAAACACCATATATTTT.

This clone was counted a few times. The chain carries TRBV6-5 and TRBJ1-5; D gene ambiguous. Germline V gene lookup returns CDR1 MNHEY and CDR2 SVGAGI. The CDR3 is 13 amino acids. V lost 5 bases and J 4 bases, leaving 9 bases between the germline ends. The CDR3 coding sequence is TGTGCCAGCAGTGTGGCTGGGAATCAGCCCCAGCATTTT. As protein: CASSVAGNQPQHF.

The chain joins TRBV29-1 to TRBJ2-5; D is perhaps TRBD2 (6 bases). The J call may be in error: the DNA end matches TRBJ2-7 better. The CDR3 extends over 11 amino acids. Germline CDR1 and CDR2: SQVTM and ANQGSEA. The CDR3: CSASAGNEQYF. The DNA for the CDR3 is TGCAGCGCCTCGGCGGGAAACGAGCAGTACTTC.

The rearrangement links TRBV5-1 to TRBJ1-5; TRBD1 matches at 9 bases. The CDR3 spans 13 residues. The germline V gene encodes CDR1 SGHRS and CDR2 YFSETQ. V was clipped by 4 bases and J by 7 bases; unmatched bases: 3. CDR3 sequence reads: CASSPGQGQPQHF. The CDR3 DNA reads as TGCGCCAGCAGCCCGGGACAGGGCCAGCCCCAGCATTTT.

In this sample, this clone turned up many times. This chain connects TRBV7-9 to TRBJ2-3; D remains unclear. CDR1 and CDR2 (germline): SEHNR, FQNEAQ (reference sequence). The length of the CDR3 is 13 residues. Trimming cost V 5 bases and J 7 bases, with 13 bases left between them. In DNA form, the CDR3 reads TGTGCCAGCAGCCCCACCGAGCTTCATACGCAGTATTTT. This encodes CASSPTELHTQYF.

There are a few counts of this clone. This chain connects TRBV9 to TRBJ1-2; D is unresolved. The CDR3 loop spans 12 amino acids. Trimming took 0 bases from V and 4 from J, leaving 4 bases between them. Germline assignment: CDR1 SGDLS and CDR2 YYNGEE. The CDR3 protein is CASSVDTYGYTF. The CDR3 DNA is TGTGCCAGCAGCGTAGATACCTATGGCTACACCTTC. Together with reference TRBV9 and TRBJ1-2, the CDR3 gives the full variable domain: DSGVTQTPKHLITATGQRVTLRCSPRSGDLSVYWYQQSLDQGLQFLIQYYNGEERAKGNILERFSAQQFPDLHSELNLSSLELGDSALYFCASSVDTYGYTFGSGTRLTVV.

A word on this clone: The same CDR3 arises from other DNA sequences in this sample as well. The chain uses TRBV5-4 and TRBJ2-3, with no clear D. The germline gives CDR1 SGHNT, CDR2 YYREEE (reference sequence). This CDR3 comprises 13 residues. The germline V and J ends were trimmed by 1 base and 3 bases, with 6 bases remaining between them. CDR3 residues: CASSLYGTDTQYF. The CDR3 bases are TGTGCCAGCAGCTTGTACGGGACAGATACGCAGTATTTT.

This clone was seen a handful of times. This chain uses TRBV27 with TRBJ2-3, with 8 bases lining up with TRBD2. This CDR3 region has 15 residues. Germline CDR1 MNHEY, CDR2 SMNVEV (reference sequence). V lost 10 bases, J lost 2 bases, and 11 bases stayed unmatched. Here the CDR3 reads CATKTRLATTDTQYF. CDR3 nucleotides: TGTGCCACCAAGACCCGACTAGCGACCACAGATACGCAGTATTTT.

For this clone: Other DNA sequences in this sample translate to the same CDR3. The V gene is TRBV28, the J gene TRBJ2-5; D call uncertain. The V end was cut by 3 bases, the J end by 5 bases, with 10 bases between. Germline V lookup: CDR1 MDHEN, CDR2 SYDVKM. The CDR3 extends over 13 amino acids. The CDR3 DNA sequence: TGTGCCAGCAGTTTGGGTGGTAGGGAGACCCAGTACTTC. Translation: CASSLGGRETQYF.